This T cell receptor beta chain was obtained from a study of cytomegalovirus exposure and HLA in healthy donors. Use of 60 Vbeta and 13 Jbeta primers characterized the PCR. Using immunoSEQ multiplex PCR, the repertoire was profiled, and TCRdb retains in-frame clones only, with some absent. The sample carries 100,000 to 150,000 clones, less than 80% recorded once. As regards this clone: What it recognizes is unknown.

Unmatched junction bases numbered 9, after V lost 4 bases and J lost 7 bases. This CDR3 region has 16 residues. Germline CDR1 MNHNY, CDR2 SVGAGI (reference sequence). The study, taken as a whole, reports: Earlier analysis looked at TCR beta V segments, and most were productive about 87% or about 30% of the time. A later analysis found TCR association rates differed by HLA locus, highest for DRB1 and lowest for HLA-C. V- and J-gene trimming of TCR beta was linked (in a later analysis) to a missense DCLRE1C variant.

The sample taken for sequencing was PBMCs. The rearrangement links TRBV6-6 to TRBJ2-2, with 10 bases fitting TRBD1. This sequence was found in a man aged 40-49 years in good health and CMV-seropositive. The CDR3 region has the DNA TGTGCCAGCAGTTCCCAAGGGACAGGGGTTGTCGGGGAGCTGTTTTTT. It specifies CASSSQGTGVVGELFF.